The clone carrying this T cell receptor (beta chain) was observed a single time. This may be a read error, as it is one base from a much larger clone. This sample was included in a study of early T cells in non-severe SARS-CoV-2 infection. TCRdb re-derived calls from the 5' RACE reads in MiXCR, one entry per CDR3 protein. The table includes nearly 70,000 distinct CDR3 sequences, 4% to 6% detected once. The CDR3 covers 13 residues. The rearrangement joins TRBV12-3 or TRBV12-4 to TRBJ1-2; D gene ambiguous. The specimen was whole blood, collected at baseline. The origin of this receptor is an adult who was a healthcare worker with PCR-confirmed SARS-CoV-2 infection or an uninfected control (not recorded which). The donor label of this sample is uncertain. CDR3 amino acids: CASGLFGNYGYTF. The CDR3 region has the DNA TGTGCCAGCGGTTTATTCGGGAACTATGGCTACACCTTC.